The clone carrying this T cell receptor (beta chain) was seen only a few times. Its antigen remains unknown. Trimming cost V 8 bases and J 4 bases; bases outside gene matches: 4. CDR1 and CDR2 (germline): SGHRS, YFSETQ. The CDR3 totals 13 residues. Sequenced by immunoSEQ multiplex PCR; TCRdb stores in-frame clones only, minus some. The data hold some 290,000 clones, with more than 65% observed a single time. The source of the sample is a study of cytotoxic CD8 clonotypes in ibrutinib-treated CLL. Study-level background: Mean productive templates were about 260,000; mean productive rearrangements were roughly 94,000.

Study results and limitations: The clonality rise at ibrutinib response reflected private clonotype expansion. Patients showed higher baseline clonality than age-matched healthy donors, and it tracked circulating CD8+ T-cell counts.

This receptor was taken from a human donor with chronic lymphocytic leukemia. This material consisted of PBMCs, taken before ibrutinib treatment. J is TRBJ1-2 and V is TRBV5-1; 11 bases fit TRBD1. The CDR3 is CASGTGGGYGYTF. The CDR3, as DNA: TGCGCCAGTGGGACAGGGGGAGGCTATGGCTACACCTTC.